The next 6 T cell receptor beta chains were all read from a single sample in a study of response to subunit inactivated influenza vaccine. TCRdb passed the RT-PCR reads through MiXCR, listing each CDR3 protein once. Here the sample spans 750,000 to 850,000 distinct CDR3 sequences, around 20% being singletons. The material sequenced was PBMCs from blood, taken 4 to 6 days after vaccination. These TCRs come from a man in his forties or fifties who received an inactivated influenza vaccine.

This clonotype has only a few counts. The chain couples TRBV24-1 to TRBJ2-2, with D possibly matching TRBD1 (5 bases). The length of the CDR3 is 17 residues. Trimming cost V 3 bases and J 5 bases, with 18 bases left between them. Germline CDR1 reads KGHDR; CDR2 reads SFDVKD. The CDR3 DNA sequence: TGTGCCACCAGTGATCCACTTACAGGTTACGAGACCGGGGAGCTGTTTTTT. It encodes CATSDPLTGYETGELFF.

This clonotype was seen only a few times. The rearrangement links TRBV10-3 to TRBJ2-6; D is undetermined. Germline assignment: CDR1 ENHRY and CDR2 SYGVKD. The ends were cut back, 3 bases at V and 0 bases at J, with 6 bases in the middle. The CDR3 contains 15 residues. This chain's CDR3 is CAISDTISGANVLTF. The CDR3 nucleotides are TGTGCCATCAGTGATACGATCTCTGGGGCCAACGTCCTGACTTTC.

The rearrangement joins TRBV4-3 to TRBJ2-6; D is possibly TRBD1 (5 bases). The V gene lost 4 bases and the J gene lost 1 base, with 11 bases spanning the gap. Per germline, CDR1 LGHNA and CDR2 YSLEER. This CDR3 contains 16 residues. The CDR3 is CASSLTGASGANVLTF. In DNA form, the CDR3 reads TGCGCCAGCAGCCTGACTGGGGCGTCTGGGGCCAACGTCCTGACTTTC.

This clonotype was observed a handful of times. This chain uses TRBV6-2 or TRBV6-3 with TRBJ2-2; D remains unclear. The CDR3 length is 18 residues. Per germline, CDR1 MNHEY and CDR2 SVGEGT. The V end lost 0 bases, the J end lost 5 bases, and 19 bases lay between the germline ends. The CDR3 protein is CASSYSISRAPWTGELFF. CDR3 in DNA: TGTGCCAGCAGTTACTCGATATCCCGGGCGCCGTGGACCGGGGAGCTGTTTTTT.

The chain employs TRBV4-3 and TRBJ1-1, with D possibly being TRBD1 (5 bases). Between the trimmed V and J ends, which lost 0 bases and 5 bases, there was a span of 16 bases. The CDR3 is made up of 16 amino acids. Per the germline V gene, CDR1 is LGHNA and CDR2 is YSLEER. CDR3 residues: CASSQDSPTWGTEAFF. The CDR3 DNA is TGCGCCAGCAGCCAAGATTCGCCTACATGGGGGACTGAAGCTTTCTTT.

This clonotype was detected only a few times. The chain joins TRBV6-1 to TRBJ2-7; D is undetermined. The CDR3 extends over 13 amino acids. V lost 6 bases and J 2 bases, leaving 11 bases between the germline ends. Germline V gives CDR1 MNHNS, CDR2 SASEGT. CDR3 in DNA: TGTGCCAGCAGACCGACGGCTGCCTACGAGCAGTACTTC. Residues: CASRPTAAYEQYF.